This TCR beta chain was sequenced in a study of identical twins. TCRdb redid the calling of the 5' RACE reads with MiXCR, one entry per CDR3 protein. The sample has about 340,000 distinct CDR3 sequences, about 12% seen once; the top ten hold approximately 7.5%. Trimming pared 7 bases from V and 4 bases from J, leaving 27 bases between. Germline V gives CDR1 MNHNS, CDR2 SASEGT. The CDR3 extends over 18 amino acids. This same sample was also part of a study on yellow fever vaccine responses in identical twins.

This sequence was found in a woman in her late teens or twenties in good health. This chain joins TRBV6-1 and TRBJ2-3; tentatively, D is TRBD1 (6 bases). The sequenced sample consisted of CD8+ T cells sorted from blood. For the CDR3, the DNA is TGTGCCAGCAACCCAAGGTTACAGCCCTTGGGACACGCAGATACGCAGTATTTT. Protein sequence: CASNPRLQPLGHADTQYF.